This entry concerns a single T cell receptor beta chain. V dropped 6 bases and J dropped 8 bases, with 23 bases sitting between them. Germline V CDR1 and CDR2: DFQATT, SNEGSKA (reference sequence). The CDR3 contains 15 residues. It was with random hexamers that 0.5 to 1 ug RNA was reverse transcribed. From the immunoSEQ multiplex PCR reads, TCRdb called clonotypes with MiXCR, one entry per CDR3 protein. The sample records about 200,000 distinct CDR3 sequences, roughly 94% being singletons. The data were obtained in a study of CD8 T cells in Susac syndrome. V gene TRBV20-1 combines with J gene TRBJ2-1; D is perhaps TRBD1 or TRBD2 (5 bases each). The TCR originated in a human donor in good health. Sequences were obtained from CD4+ T cells from PBMCs. The CDR3 loop reads CSAPSGRESVDEQFF. CDR3 nucleotide sequence: TGCAGTGCCCCCTCGGGCAGGGAGAGCGTGGATGAGCAGTTCTTC.